This is a list of T cell receptor beta chains from one sample in a study of T-cell memory formation after mild COVID-19. MiXCR was run by TCRdb on the 5' RACE reads, yielding one entry per CDR3 protein. Here the sample spans more than 450,000 distinct CDR3 sequences, under 20% being singletons. Source material: PBMCs or a T cell subset sorted from them (not recorded which). The source is an adult woman who had mild COVID-19 (a few samples of this study predate the infection). Cell type and time point are not known. The CDR3 runs from the conserved cysteine through the conserved F or W. A D gene is named only where the DNA matches it firmly. Part of the rows lack a size; the others show once, few, many or a class for expanded clones.

.,.,TRBV12-3/TRBV12-4,TRBJ2-1,TGTGCCAGTCTTGCTCACCGGGCACAGGGTCTCAATGAGCAGTTCTTC,CASLAHRAQGLNEQFF
.,.,TRBV11-2,TRBJ2-3,TGTGCCAGCAGCTTTTATGGGGGAAGAGATACGCAGTATTTT,CASSFYGGRDTQYF
.,.,TRBV29-1,TRBJ1-4,TGCAGCGTTGACGGTCAAAATAATGAAAAACTGTTTTTT,CSVDGQNNEKLFF
few,.,TRBV19,TRBJ2-3,TGTGCCAGTCGGGGGGGACAGTTCACAGATACGCAGTATTTT,CASRGGQFTDTQYF
.,.,TRBV2,TRBJ1-1,TGTGCCAGCATAGAGCGGGAGGTGAACACTGAAGCTTTCTTT,CASIEREVNTEAFF
few,TRBD2,TRBV7-6,TRBJ2-4,TGTGCCAGCAGCACTACTAGCGGAGAAAACATTCAGTACTTC,CASSTTSGENIQYF
few,TRBD1,TRBV20-1,TRBJ2-1,TGCAGTGCTAGGGGTGACAGGGGCTATGAGCAGTTCTTC,CSARGDRGYEQFF
.,TRBD1,TRBV2,TRBJ1-6,TGTGCCAGCAAGGGAACAGGGGGCTCTAATTCACCCCTCCACTTT,CASKGTGGSNSPLHF
.,TRBD2,TRBV7-9,TRBJ2-3,TGTGCCAGCAGCCGGACTAGCGGGAGCCCAGATACGCAGTATTTT,CASSRTSGSPDTQYF
.,.,TRBV21-1,TRBJ2-1,TGTGCCAGCAGCAACGCGACTTCCTCGAACAATGAGCAGTTCTTC,CASSNATSSNNEQFF
.,.,TRBV6-1,TRBJ2-7,TGTGCCAGCAGTGAAAGTCCGTTTGGGGTAGCATACGAGCAGTACTTC,CASSESPFGVAYEQYF
few,.,TRBV5-1,TRBJ1-1,TGCGCCAGCAGCTTGTTCGGGGGACGAAACACTGAAGCTTTCTTT,CASSLFGGRNTEAFF
many,TRBD1,TRBV5-5,TRBJ2-7,TGTGCCAGCAGTTCTAGGGGGCCTATCTCCTACGAGCAGTACTTC,CASSSRGPISYEQYF
.,.,TRBV12-3/TRBV12-4,TRBJ1-1,TGTGCCAGCAGTTTAATGGGAGCTTTCTTT,CASSLMGAFF
.,.,TRBV7-3,TRBJ1-1,TGTGCCAGCAGCTCGTACGTTGGGGAAAACACTGAAGCTTTCTTT,CASSSYVGENTEAFF
.,TRBD1,TRBV4-1,TRBJ2-2,TGCGCCAGCAGCCAAGATGGGGGGACAGGAGGAACCGGGGAGCTGTTTTTT,CASSQDGGTGGTGELFF
few,TRBD1,TRBV4-1,TRBJ2-1,TGCGCCAGCAGCCAACCCCCGGGGACAGTCTCCTACAATGAGCAGTTCTTC,CASSQPPGTVSYNEQFF
.,.,TRBV20-1,TRBJ2-2,TGCAGTGCTAGAGGGGGACCATATAACACCGGGGAGCTGTTTTTT,CSARGGPYNTGELFF
.,.,TRBV6-2/TRBV6-3,TRBJ2-2,TGTGCCAGCAGTCAGACACCAACGATCGCGTGGCTGTTTTTT,CASSQTPTIAWLFF
few,TRBD1,TRBV5-1,TRBJ2-7,TGCGCCAGCAGCTGGGTACCGGGACAGACAACCTACGAGCAGTACTTC,CASSWVPGQTTYEQYF
few,.,TRBV14,TRBJ2-1,TGTGCCAGCAGCCAAGAGATCCAGGGGTATGAGCAGTTCTTC,CASSQEIQGYEQFF
.,.,TRBV5-6,TRBJ2-2,TGTGCCAGCAGCTATGACTCAACCGGGGAGCTGTTTTTT,CASSYDSTGELFF
many,TRBD2,TRBV30,TRBJ2-1,TGTGCCTGGACAGTCGGGAGGGCCAATGAGCAGTTCTTC,CAWTVGRANEQFF
.,.,TRBV6-5,TRBJ2-7,TGTGCCAGCAGTTACCGGGGGGCTGGGTTCTACGAGCAGTACTTC,CASSYRGAGFYEQYF